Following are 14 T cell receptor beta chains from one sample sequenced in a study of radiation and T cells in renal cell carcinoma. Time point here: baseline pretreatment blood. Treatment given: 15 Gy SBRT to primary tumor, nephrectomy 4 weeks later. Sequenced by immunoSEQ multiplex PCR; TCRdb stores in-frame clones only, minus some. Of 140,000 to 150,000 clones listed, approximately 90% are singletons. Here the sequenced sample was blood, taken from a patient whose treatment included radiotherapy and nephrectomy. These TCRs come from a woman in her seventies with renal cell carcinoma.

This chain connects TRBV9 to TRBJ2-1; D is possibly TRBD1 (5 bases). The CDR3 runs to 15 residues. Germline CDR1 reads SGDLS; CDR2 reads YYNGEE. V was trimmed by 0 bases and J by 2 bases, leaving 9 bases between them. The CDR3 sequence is CASSVEDSTYNEQFF. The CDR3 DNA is TGTGCCAGCAGCGTAGAAGACAGTACCTACAATGAGCAGTTCTTC.

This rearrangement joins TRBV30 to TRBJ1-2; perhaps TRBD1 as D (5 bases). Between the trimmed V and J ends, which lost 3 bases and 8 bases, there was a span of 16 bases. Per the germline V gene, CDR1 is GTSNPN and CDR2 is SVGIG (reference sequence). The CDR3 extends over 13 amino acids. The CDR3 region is CAWSPPGRGGYTF. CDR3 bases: TGTGCCTGGAGCCCCCCGGGAAGGGGCGGCTACACCTTC. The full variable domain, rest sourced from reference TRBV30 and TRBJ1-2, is SQTIHQWPATLVQPVGSPLSLECTVEGTSNPNLYWYRQAAGRGLQLLFYSVGIGQISSEVPQNLSASRPQDRQFILSSKKLLLSDSGFYLCAWSPPGRGGYTFGSGTRLTVV.

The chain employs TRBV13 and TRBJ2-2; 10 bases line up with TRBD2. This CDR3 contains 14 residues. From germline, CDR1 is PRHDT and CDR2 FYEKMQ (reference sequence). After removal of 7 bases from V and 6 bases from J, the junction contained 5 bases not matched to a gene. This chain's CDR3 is CASIERGGPGELFF. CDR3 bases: TGTGCCAGCATCGAGCGGGGGGGCCCCGGGGAGCTGTTTTTT.

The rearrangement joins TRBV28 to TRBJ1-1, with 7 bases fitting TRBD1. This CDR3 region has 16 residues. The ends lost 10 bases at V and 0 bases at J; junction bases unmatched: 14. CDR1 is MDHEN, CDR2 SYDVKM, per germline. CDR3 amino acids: CATSGGRKLMNTEAFF. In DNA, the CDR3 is TGTGCCACCTCAGGGGGACGGAAACTCATGAACACTGAAGCTTTCTTT. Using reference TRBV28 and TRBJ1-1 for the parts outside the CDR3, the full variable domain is DVKVTQSSRYLVKRTGEKVFLECVQDMDHENMFWYRQDPGLGLRLIYFSYDVKMKEKGDIPEGYSVSREKKERFSLILESASTNQTSMYLCATSGGRKLMNTEAFFGQGTRLTVV.

The CDR3 region is CAWTAGVGNTEAFF. The CDR3 DNA follows: TGTGCCTGGACTGCGGGGGTCGGGAACACTGAAGCTTTCTTT. J is TRBJ1-1 and V is TRBV30, with a weak D call TRBD1 (5 bases). Germline CDR1 GTSNPN, CDR2 SVGIG (reference sequence). The CDR3 loop spans 14 amino acids. Trimming left V 4 bases short and J 1 base short, with 13 bases between.

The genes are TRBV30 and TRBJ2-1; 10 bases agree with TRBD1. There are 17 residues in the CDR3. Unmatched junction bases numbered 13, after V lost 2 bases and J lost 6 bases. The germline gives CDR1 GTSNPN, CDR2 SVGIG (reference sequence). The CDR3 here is CAWSSFPGQGRPNEQFF. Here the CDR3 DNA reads TGTGCCTGGAGTTCTTTCCCGGGACAGGGGCGCCCCAATGAGCAGTTCTTC.

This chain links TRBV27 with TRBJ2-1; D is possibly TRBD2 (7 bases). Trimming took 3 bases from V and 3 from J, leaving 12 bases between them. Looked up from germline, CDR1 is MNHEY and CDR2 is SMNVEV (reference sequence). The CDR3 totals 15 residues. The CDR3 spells CASSFPGGSYNEQFF. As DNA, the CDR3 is TGTGCCAGCAGTTTTCCGGGGGGCAGCTACAATGAGCAGTTCTTC.

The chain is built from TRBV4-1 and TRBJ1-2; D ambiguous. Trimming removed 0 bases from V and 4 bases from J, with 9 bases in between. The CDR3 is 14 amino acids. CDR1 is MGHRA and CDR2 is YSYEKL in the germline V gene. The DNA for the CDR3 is TGCGCCAGCAGCCAAGATCCGGGGTTCTATGGCTACACCTTC. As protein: CASSQDPGFYGYTF.

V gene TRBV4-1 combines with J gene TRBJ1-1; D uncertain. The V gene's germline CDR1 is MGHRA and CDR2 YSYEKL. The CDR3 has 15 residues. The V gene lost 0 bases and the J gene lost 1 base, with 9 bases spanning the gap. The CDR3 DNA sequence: TGCGCCAGCAGCCAAGAAGGGTCAGGGAACACTGAAGCTTTCTTT. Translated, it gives CASSQEGSGNTEAFF.

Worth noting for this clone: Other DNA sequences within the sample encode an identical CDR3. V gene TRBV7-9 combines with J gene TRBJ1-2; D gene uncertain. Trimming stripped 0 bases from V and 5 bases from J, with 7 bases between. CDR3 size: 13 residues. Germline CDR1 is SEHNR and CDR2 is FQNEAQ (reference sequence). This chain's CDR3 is CASSLASGYGYTF. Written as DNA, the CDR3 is TGTGCCAGCAGCTTAGCGTCGGGGTATGGCTACACCTTC.

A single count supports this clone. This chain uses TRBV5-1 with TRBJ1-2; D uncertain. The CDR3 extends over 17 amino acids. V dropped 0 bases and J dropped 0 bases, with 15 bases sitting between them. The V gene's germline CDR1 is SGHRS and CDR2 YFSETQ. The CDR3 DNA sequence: TGCGCCAGCAGCTTGGGAGCAGGTACCTCAGCTAACTATGGCTACACCTTC. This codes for CASSLGAGTSANYGYTF.

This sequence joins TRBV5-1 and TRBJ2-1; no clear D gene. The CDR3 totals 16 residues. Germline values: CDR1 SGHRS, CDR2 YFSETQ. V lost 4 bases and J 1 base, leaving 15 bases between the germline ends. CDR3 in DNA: TGCGCCAGCAGCCCCGGACGGTCGGGTTCCTACAATGAGCAGTTCTTC. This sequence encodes CASSPGRSGSYNEQFF.

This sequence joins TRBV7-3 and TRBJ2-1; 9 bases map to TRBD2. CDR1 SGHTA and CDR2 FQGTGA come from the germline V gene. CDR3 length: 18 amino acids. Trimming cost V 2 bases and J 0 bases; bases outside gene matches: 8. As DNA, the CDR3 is TGTGCCAGCAGCTTACACGCTAGCGGGGCAAGCTCCTACAATGAGCAGTTCTTC. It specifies CASSLHASGASSYNEQFF.

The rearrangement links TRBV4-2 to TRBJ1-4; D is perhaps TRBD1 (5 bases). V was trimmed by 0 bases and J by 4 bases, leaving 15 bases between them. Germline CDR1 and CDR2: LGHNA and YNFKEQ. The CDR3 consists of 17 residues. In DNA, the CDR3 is TGTGCCAGCAGCCAAGAGAGCGAGGGGCGGCATAATGAAAAACTGTTTTTT. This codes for CASSQESEGRHNEKLFF.